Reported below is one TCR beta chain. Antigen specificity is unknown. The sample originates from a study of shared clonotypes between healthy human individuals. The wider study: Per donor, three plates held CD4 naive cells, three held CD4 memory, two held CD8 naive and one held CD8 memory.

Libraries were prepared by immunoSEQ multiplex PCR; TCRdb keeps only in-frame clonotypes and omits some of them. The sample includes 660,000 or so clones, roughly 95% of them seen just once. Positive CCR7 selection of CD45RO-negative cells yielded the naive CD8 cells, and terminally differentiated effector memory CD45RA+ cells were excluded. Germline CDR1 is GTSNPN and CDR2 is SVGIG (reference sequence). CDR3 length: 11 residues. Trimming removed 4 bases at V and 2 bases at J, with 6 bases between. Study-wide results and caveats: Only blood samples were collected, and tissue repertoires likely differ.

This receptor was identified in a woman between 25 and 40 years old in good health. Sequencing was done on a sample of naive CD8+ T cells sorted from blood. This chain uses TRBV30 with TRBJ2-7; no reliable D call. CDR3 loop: CAWIHPYEQYF. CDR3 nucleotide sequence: TGTGCCTGGATTCATCCCTACGAGCAGTACTTC.